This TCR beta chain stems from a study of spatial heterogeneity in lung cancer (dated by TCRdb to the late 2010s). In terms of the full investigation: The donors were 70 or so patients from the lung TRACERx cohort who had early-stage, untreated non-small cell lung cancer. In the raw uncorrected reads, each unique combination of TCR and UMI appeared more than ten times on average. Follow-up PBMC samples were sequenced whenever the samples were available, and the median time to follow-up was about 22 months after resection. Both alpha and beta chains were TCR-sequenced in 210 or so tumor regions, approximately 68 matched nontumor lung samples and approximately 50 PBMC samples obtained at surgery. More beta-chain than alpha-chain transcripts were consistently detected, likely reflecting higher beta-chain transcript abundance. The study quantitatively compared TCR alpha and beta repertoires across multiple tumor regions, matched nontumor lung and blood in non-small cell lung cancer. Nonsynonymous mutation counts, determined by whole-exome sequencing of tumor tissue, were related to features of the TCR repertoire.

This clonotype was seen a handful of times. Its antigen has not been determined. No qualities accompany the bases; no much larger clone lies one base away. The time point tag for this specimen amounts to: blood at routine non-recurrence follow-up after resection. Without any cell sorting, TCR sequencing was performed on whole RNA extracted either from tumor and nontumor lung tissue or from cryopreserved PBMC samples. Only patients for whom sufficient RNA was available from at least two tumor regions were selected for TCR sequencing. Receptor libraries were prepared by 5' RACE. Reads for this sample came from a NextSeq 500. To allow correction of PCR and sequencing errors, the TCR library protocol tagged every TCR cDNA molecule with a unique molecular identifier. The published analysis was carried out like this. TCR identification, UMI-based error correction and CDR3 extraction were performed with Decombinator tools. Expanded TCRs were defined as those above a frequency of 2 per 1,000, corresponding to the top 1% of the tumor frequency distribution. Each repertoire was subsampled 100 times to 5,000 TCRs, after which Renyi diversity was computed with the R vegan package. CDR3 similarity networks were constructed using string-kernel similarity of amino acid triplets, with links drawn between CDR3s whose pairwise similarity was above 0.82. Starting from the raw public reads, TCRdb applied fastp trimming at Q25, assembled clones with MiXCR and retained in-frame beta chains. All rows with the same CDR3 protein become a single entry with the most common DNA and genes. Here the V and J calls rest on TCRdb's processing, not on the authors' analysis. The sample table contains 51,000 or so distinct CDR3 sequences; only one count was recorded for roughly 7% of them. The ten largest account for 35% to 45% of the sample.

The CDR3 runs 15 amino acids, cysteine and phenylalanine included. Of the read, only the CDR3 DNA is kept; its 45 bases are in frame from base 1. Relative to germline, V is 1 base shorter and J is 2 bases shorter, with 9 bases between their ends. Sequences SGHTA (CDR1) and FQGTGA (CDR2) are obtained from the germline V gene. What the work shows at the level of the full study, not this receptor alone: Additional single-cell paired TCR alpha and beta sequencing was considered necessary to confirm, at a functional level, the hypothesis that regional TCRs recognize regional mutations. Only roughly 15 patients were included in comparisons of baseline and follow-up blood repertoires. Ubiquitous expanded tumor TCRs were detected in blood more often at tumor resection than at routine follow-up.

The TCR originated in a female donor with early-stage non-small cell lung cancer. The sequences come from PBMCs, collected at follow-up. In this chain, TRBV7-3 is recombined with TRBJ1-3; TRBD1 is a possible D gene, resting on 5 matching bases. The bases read TGTGCCAGCAGCTTAATCGGGGCGCCTGGAAACACCATATATTTT. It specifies CASSLIGAPGNTIYF.